The 16 T cell receptor beta chains reported below all come from one sample, sequenced in a study of neurological immune-mediated disorders. Using its own MiXCR run on the 5' RACE reads, TCRdb lists one record per CDR3 protein. Of roughly 25,000 distinct CDR3 sequences listed, around 2.5% are singletons. Material: PBMCs. Every receptor here comes from a woman in her forties or fifties with multiple sclerosis.

This clonotype was found many times. The chain joins TRBV4-1 to TRBJ2-7; D not resolved. The germline V gene encodes CDR1 MGHRA and CDR2 YSYEKL. The CDR3 has 14 amino acids. The V and J ends lost 1 base and 6 bases respectively, with 13 bases between them. The CDR3 region is CASSQGLDLSEQYF. The CDR3 DNA sequence: TGCGCCAGCAGCCAAGGGCTAGACCTCTCCGAGCAGTACTTC.

This clonotype appeared many times. CDR3: CASSPGLAAGKQYF. In DNA form, the CDR3 reads TGTGCCAGCAGTCCCGGACTAGCTGCCGGGAAGCAGTACTTC. The chain is built from TRBV27 and TRBJ2-7, with 8 nucleotides matching TRBD2. The CDR3 spans 14 residues. The V gene's germline CDR1 is MNHEY and CDR2 SMNVEV (reference sequence). The trim removed 5 bases at V and 8 bases at J, leaving 11 bases unmatched.

Within the sample, this clonotype is medium-sized. The chain uses TRBV20-1 and TRBJ2-7, with 8 bases that match TRBD1. Germline V lookup: CDR1 DFQATT, CDR2 SNEGSKA (reference sequence). This CDR3 is built from 13 residues. The V and J ends lost 5 bases and 3 bases, in that order; junction bases with no gene match: 6. In nucleotides, the CDR3 is TGCAGTGCTCAGGGACAGGCGCACTACGAGCAGTACTTC. It yields the protein CSAQGQAHYEQYF.

Many counts were recorded for this clonotype. The chain combines TRBV2 with TRBJ2-7; D unclear. V dropped 6 bases and J dropped 0 bases, with 15 bases sitting between them. Germline CDR1 reads SNHLY; CDR2 reads FYNNEI. The CDR3 sequence is 15 residues long. The CDR3 protein is CASSQYWVSSYEQYF. CDR3 nucleotides: TGTGCCAGCAGCCAATACTGGGTGAGCTCCTACGAGCAGTACTTC. The entire variable domain, with the rest obtained from reference TRBV2 and TRBJ2-7, is as follows: EPEVTQTPSHQVTQMGQEVILRCVPISNHLYFYWYRQILGQKVEFLVSFYNNEISEKSEIFDDQFSVERPDGSNFTLKIRSTKLEDSAMYFCASSQYWVSSYEQYFGPGTRLTVT.

The sample holds many counts of this clonotype. The chain is built from TRBV5-1 and TRBJ2-1; TRBD2 matches 12 bases. The germline V gene has CDR1 SGHRS and CDR2 YFSETQ. The ends lost 0 bases at V and 4 bases at J; junction bases unmatched: 5. The length of the CDR3 is 17 residues. CDR3 in DNA: TGCGCCAGCAGCTTGGTGGCTAGCGGGGGGGCTTACAATGAGCAGTTCTTC. This codes for CASSLVASGGAYNEQFF.

This clonotype showed up many times. V is TRBV9 and J is TRBJ2-1; 8 positions match TRBD2. Germline CDR1 and CDR2: SGDLS and YYNGEE. This CDR3 has 15 amino acids. V lost 0 bases, J lost 3 bases, and 2 bases stayed unmatched. This chain's CDR3 is CASSVVGRGYNEQFF. DNA of the CDR3: TGTGCCAGCAGCGTAGTCGGGAGGGGCTACAATGAGCAGTTCTTC.

This clonotype was counted ten times or more. The V and J genes are TRBV4-3 and TRBJ1-5; D is possibly TRBD1 (5 bases). The V end was cut by 0 bases, the J end by 6 bases, with 12 bases between. CDR1 is LGHNA and CDR2 is YSLEER in the germline V gene. The CDR3 loop spans 15 amino acids. As DNA, the CDR3 is TGCGCCAGCAGCCAAGATGGAGGGGTGGGTCAGCCCCAGCATTTT. Amino acids: CASSQDGGVGQPQHF.

At least ten counts were recorded for this clonotype. The chain carries TRBV5-1 and TRBJ2-2; D unresolved. V lost 4 bases to trimming and J lost 4 bases, with 8 bases between them. The CDR3 is 13 residues long. Germline V gene lookup returns CDR1 SGHRS and CDR2 YFSETQ. The CDR3 reads CASSPPGTGELFF. The CDR3 nucleotides read TGCGCCAGCAGCCCCCCAGGCACCGGGGAGCTGTTTTTT.

Judged by abundance, this clonotype is medium-sized. A read error may account for a junction end that differs from germline. J is TRBJ2-7 and V is TRBV7-7; D not resolved. The CDR3 totals 14 residues. Per germline, CDR1 SSHAT and CDR2 FNYEAQ (reference sequence). Here the CDR3 reads CASSLAADGYEQYF. CDR3 coding DNA: TGTGCTAGCAGCTTAGCCGCGGACGGGTACGAGCAGTACTTC.

This clonotype was counted many times. The chain couples TRBV20-1 to TRBJ1-5, with D possibly TRBD1 on 6 matching bases. V lost 0 bases and J lost 7, with 25 bases in between. Germline V gene sequence: CDR1 DFQATT, CDR2 SNEGSKA (reference sequence). This CDR3 spans 18 amino acids. DNA of the CDR3: TGCAGTGCTAGAGATGGGGGACCTGAAGGGGGGCATTGGCAGCCCCAGCATTTT. Its protein product is CSARDGGPEGGHWQPQHF.

In this sample, this clonotype turned up many times. J is TRBJ2-1 and V is TRBV7-6; possibly TRBD1 for D (6 bases). CDR1 and CDR2 from the germline V gene are SGHVS and FNYEAQ. V dropped 2 bases and J dropped 3 bases, with 11 bases sitting between them. The CDR3 contains 15 residues. The CDR3 sequence is CASSLTSRGYNEQFF. CDR3 nucleotides: TGTGCCAGCAGCTTAACGAGCAGGGGCTACAATGAGCAGTTCTTC.

This clonotype ranks as medium-sized. This chain uses TRBV27 with TRBJ2-5; possibly TRBD2 for D (7 bases). With 6 bases removed from V and 5 bases from J, the gap between germline ends came to 19 bases. Germline V gives CDR1 MNHEY, CDR2 SMNVEV (reference sequence). The CDR3 length is 15 residues. The CDR3 bases are TGTGCCAGCAGCTGGGGGGGGCGCGATACGGAGACCCAGTACTTC. This encodes CASSWGGRDTETQYF.

This clonotype has a handful of counts. It may be a read error: a sequence one base away is much more abundant. The chain carries TRBV20-1 and TRBJ1-1; the match to TRBD1 covers 11 bases. The CDR3 covers 14 residues. Looked up from germline, CDR1 is DFQATT and CDR2 is SNEGSKA (reference sequence). Here the CDR3 reads CSARGTGGLGEALF. The CDR3 DNA sequence: TGCAGTGCTAGAGGGACAGGGGGCCTGGGGGAAGCTCTCTTT.

In regard to this clonotype: A much more abundant neighbour one base away suggests this may be a read error. The chain uses TRBV6-2 or TRBV6-3 and TRBJ2-7; possibly TRBD2 for D (6 bases). CDR3 length: 13 amino acids. Germline V lookup: CDR1 MNHEY, CDR2 SVGEGT. The ends were cut back, 6 bases at V and 6 bases at J, with 15 bases in the middle. The CDR3, as DNA: TGTGCCAGCAGGCGGGGTAAGACTGGCGAGCAGTACTTC. It specifies CASRRGKTGEQYF.

This clonotype is medium-sized within its sample. This rearrangement joins TRBV10-3 to TRBJ2-2, with no clear D. Germline V gene sequence: CDR1 ENHRY, CDR2 SYGVKD. The V end was cut by 6 bases, the J end by 7 bases, with 6 bases between. CDR3 length equals 11 residues. The CDR3 loop is CAISGSGELFF. CDR3 nucleotide sequence: TGTGCCATCAGCGGTAGCGGGGAGCTGTTTTTT.

This clonotype was found many times. The rearrangement joins TRBV29-1 to TRBJ1-1, with TRBD1 matching 9 bases. Per the germline V gene, CDR1 is SQVTM and CDR2 is ANQGSEA. With 2 bases clipped from V and 4 bases from J, the junction kept 5 bases outside the gene matches. This CDR3 is built from 14 residues. The CDR3 DNA reads TGCAGCGTTGAAATAGGACAGGGGAGCACTGAAGCTTTCTTT. This codes for CSVEIGQGSTEAFF.